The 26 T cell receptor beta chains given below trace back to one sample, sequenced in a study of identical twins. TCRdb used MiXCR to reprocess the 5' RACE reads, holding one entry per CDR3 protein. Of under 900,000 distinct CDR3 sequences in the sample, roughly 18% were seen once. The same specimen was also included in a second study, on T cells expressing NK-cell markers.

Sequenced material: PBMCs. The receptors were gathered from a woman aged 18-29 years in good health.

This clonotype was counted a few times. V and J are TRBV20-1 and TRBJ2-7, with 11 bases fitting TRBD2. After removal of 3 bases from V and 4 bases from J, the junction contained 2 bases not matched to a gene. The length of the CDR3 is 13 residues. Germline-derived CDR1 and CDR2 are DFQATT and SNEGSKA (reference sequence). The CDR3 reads CSARGLAEYEQYF. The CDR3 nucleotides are TGCAGTGCTAGGGGACTAGCGGAGTACGAGCAGTACTTC.

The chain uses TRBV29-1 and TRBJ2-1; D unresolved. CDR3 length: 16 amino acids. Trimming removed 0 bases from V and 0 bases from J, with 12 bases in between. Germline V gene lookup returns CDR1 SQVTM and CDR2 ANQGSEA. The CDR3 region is CSVEDWTASSYNEQFF. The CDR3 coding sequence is TGCAGCGTTGAAGATTGGACGGCGAGCTCCTACAATGAGCAGTTCTTC.

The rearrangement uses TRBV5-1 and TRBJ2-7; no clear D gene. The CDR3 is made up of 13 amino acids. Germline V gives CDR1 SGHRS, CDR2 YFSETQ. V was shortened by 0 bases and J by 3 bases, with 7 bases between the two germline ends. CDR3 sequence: CASSLGLRYEQYF. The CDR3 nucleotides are TGCGCCAGCAGCTTGGGGCTCCGCTACGAGCAGTACTTC.

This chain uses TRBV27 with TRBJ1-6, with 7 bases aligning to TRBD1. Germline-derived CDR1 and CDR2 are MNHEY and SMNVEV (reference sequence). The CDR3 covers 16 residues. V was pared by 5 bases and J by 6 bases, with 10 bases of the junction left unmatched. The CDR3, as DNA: TGTGCCAGCAGTCTAGGGACAGCTTCTGTTAATTCACCCCTCCACTTT. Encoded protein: CASSLGTASVNSPLHF.

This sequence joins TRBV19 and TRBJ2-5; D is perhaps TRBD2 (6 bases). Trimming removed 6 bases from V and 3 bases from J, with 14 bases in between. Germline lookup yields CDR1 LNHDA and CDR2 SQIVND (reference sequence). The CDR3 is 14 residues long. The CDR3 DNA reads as TGTGCCAGTAGCCCTCGGGACTCCGAAGAGACCCAGTACTTC. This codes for CASSPRDSEETQYF. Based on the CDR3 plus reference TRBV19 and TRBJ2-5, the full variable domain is DGGITQSPKYLFRKEGQNVTLSCEQNLNHDAMYWYRQDPGQGLRLIYYSQIVNDFQKGDIAEGYSVSREKKESFPLTVTSAQKNPTAFYLCASSPRDSEETQYFGPGTRLLVL.

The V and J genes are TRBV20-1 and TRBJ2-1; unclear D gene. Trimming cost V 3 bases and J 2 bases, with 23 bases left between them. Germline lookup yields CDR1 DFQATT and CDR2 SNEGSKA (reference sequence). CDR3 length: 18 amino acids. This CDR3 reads CSASSSRLRTQAYNEQFF. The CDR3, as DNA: TGCAGTGCTAGTAGTTCTAGATTGCGTACACAAGCCTACAATGAGCAGTTCTTC.

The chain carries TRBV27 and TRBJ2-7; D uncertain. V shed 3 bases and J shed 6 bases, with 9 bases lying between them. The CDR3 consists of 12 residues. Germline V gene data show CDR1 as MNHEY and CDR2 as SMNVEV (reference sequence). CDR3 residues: CASSFSGLEQYF. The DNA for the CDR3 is TGTGCCAGCAGTTTTTCCGGGCTCGAGCAGTACTTC.

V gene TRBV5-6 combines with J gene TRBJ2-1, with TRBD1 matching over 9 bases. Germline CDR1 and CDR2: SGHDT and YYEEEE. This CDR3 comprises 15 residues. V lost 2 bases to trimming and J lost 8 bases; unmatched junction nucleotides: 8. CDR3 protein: CASSFPGTGIDEQFF. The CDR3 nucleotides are TGTGCCAGCAGCTTCCCCGGGACAGGGATCGATGAGCAGTTCTTC.

CDR3 DNA: TGTGCCACCAGTGATTCGCGGGAGGTGCCCTACAATGAGCAGTTCTTC. Amino acids: CATSDSREVPYNEQFF. V is TRBV24-1 and J is TRBJ2-1; 8 bases line up with TRBD2. CDR1 is KGHDR and CDR2 is SFDVKD in the germline V gene. The CDR3 loop spans 16 amino acids. Trimming removed 2 bases from V and 2 bases from J; junction bases left unmatched: 4.

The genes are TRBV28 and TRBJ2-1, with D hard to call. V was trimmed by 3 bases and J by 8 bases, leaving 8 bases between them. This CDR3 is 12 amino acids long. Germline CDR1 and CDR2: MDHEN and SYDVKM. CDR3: CASSFRSDEQFF. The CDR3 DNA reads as TGTGCCAGCAGTTTCCGAAGCGATGAGCAGTTCTTC.

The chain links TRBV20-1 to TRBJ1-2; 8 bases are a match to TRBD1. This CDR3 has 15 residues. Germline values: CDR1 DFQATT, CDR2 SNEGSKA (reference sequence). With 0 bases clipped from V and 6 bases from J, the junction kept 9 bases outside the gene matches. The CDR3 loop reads CSARDWGQVYDGYTF. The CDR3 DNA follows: TGCAGTGCTAGAGATTGGGGACAGGTGTATGATGGCTACACCTTC.

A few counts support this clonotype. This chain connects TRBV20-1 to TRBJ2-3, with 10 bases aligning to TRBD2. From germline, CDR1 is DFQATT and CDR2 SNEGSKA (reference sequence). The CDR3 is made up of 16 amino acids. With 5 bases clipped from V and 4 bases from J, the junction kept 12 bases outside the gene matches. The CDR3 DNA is TGCAGTGCTGCCTTATCAGCGGGAGGGCCCCCAGATACGCAGTATTTT. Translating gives CSAALSAGGPPDTQYF.

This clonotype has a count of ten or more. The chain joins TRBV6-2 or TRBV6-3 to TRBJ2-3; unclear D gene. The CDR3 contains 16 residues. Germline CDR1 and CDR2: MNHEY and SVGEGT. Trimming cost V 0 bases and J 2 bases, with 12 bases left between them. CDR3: CASSYSTFQITDTQYF. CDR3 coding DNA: TGTGCCAGCAGTTACTCGACGTTCCAAATCACAGATACGCAGTATTTT.

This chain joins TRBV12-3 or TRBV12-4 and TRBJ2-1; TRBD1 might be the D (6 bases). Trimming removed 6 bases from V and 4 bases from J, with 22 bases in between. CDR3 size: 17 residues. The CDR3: CASRKGQRSRPYNEQFF. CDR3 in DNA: TGTGCCAGCAGGAAAGGACAGCGCAGCCGCCCTTACAATGAGCAGTTCTTC.

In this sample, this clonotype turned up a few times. In DNA, the CDR3 is TGTGCCAGCAGCCTGAACCGAATGCAAGAGACCCAGTACTTC. Translation gives CASSLNRMQETQYF. This chain joins TRBV7-2 and TRBJ2-5; D unresolved. CDR3 length: 14 residues. The V end was cut by 5 bases, the J end by 2 bases, with 12 bases between. Germline CDR1 SGHTA, CDR2 FQGNSA.

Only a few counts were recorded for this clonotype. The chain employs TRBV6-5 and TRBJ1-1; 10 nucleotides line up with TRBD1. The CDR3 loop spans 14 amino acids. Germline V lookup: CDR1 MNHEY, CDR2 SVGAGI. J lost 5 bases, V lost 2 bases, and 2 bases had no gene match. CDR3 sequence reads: CASSYRTGGTEAFF. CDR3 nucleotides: TGTGCCAGCAGTTACCGGACAGGGGGGACTGAAGCTTTCTTT.

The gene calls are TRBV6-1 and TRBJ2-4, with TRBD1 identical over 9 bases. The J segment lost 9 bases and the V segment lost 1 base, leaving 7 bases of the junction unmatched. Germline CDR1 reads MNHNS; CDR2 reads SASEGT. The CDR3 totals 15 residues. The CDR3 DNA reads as TGTGCCAGCAGTGAAGTTAGGACAGGGGCCCTCATTCAGTACTTC. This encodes CASSEVRTGALIQYF.

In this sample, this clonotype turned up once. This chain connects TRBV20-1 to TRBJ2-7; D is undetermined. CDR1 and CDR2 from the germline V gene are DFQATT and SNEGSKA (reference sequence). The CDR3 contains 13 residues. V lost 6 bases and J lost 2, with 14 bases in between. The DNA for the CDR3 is TGCAGTGCCAACGCACGGGTTACCTACGAGCAGTACTTC. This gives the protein CSANARVTYEQYF.

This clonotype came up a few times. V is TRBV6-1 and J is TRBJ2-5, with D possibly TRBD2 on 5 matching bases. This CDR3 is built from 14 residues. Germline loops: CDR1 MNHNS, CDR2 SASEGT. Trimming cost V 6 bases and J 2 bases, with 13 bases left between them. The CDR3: CASSRRDTQETQYF. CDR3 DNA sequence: TGTGCCAGCAGCAGACGGGATACTCAAGAGACCCAGTACTTC.

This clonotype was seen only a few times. CDR3 coding DNA: TGTGCCAGCAGTTACCAGGGGAACCTTAATTCACCCCTCCACTTT. Translating it yields CASSYQGNLNSPLHF. The V gene is TRBV6-5, the J gene TRBJ1-6; a weak D match, TRBD1 (6 bases). This CDR3 comprises 15 residues. CDR1 MNHEY and CDR2 SVGAGI come from the germline V gene. V gave up 2 bases and J gave up 6 bases, with 11 bases separating them.

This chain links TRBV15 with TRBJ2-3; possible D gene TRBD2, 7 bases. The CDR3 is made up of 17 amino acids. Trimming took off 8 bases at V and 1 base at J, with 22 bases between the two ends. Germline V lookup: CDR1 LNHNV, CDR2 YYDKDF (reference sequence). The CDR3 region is CATSRGGGPYGTDTQYF. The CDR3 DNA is TGTGCCACCTCGCGGGGAGGGGGACCCTATGGCACAGATACGCAGTATTTT.

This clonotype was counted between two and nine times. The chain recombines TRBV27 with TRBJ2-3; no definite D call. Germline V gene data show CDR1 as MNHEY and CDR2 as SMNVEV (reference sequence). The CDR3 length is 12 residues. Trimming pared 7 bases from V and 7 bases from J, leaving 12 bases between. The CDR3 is CASKSVANTQYF. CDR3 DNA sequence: TGTGCCAGCAAATCCGTGGCGAATACGCAGTATTTT.

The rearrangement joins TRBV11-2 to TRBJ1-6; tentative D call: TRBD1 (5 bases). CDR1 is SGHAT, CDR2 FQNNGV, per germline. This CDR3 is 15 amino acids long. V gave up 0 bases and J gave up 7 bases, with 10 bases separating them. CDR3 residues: CASSLEAGKNSPLHF. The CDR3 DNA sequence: TGTGCCAGCAGCTTAGAGGCAGGGAAGAATTCACCCCTCCACTTT.

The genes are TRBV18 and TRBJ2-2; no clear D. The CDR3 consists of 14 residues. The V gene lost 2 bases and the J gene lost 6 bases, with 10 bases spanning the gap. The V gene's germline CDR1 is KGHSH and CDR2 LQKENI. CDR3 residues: CASSPFSRAGELFF. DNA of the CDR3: TGTGCCAGCTCACCATTTTCCCGGGCCGGGGAGCTGTTTTTT.

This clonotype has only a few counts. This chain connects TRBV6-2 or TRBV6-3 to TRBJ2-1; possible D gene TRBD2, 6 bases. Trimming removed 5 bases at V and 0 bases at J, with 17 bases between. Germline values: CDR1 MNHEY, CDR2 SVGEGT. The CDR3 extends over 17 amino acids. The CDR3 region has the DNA TGTGCCAGCAGTCGTACTTTAGCGGAGAGCTCCTACAATGAGCAGTTCTTC. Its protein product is CASSRTLAESSYNEQFF.

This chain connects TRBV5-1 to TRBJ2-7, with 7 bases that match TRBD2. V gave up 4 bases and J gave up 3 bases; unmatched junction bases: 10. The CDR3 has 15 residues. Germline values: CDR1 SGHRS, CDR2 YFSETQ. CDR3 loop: CASSLPAGALYEQYF. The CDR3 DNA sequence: TGCGCCAGCAGCCTACCTGCGGGAGCCCTCTACGAGCAGTACTTC. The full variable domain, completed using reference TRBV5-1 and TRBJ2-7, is KAGVTQTPRYLIKTRGQQVTLSCSPISGHRSVSWYQQTPGQGLQFLFEYFSETQRNKGNFPGRFSGRQFSNSRSEMNVSTLELGDSALYLCASSLPAGALYEQYFGPGTRLTVT.